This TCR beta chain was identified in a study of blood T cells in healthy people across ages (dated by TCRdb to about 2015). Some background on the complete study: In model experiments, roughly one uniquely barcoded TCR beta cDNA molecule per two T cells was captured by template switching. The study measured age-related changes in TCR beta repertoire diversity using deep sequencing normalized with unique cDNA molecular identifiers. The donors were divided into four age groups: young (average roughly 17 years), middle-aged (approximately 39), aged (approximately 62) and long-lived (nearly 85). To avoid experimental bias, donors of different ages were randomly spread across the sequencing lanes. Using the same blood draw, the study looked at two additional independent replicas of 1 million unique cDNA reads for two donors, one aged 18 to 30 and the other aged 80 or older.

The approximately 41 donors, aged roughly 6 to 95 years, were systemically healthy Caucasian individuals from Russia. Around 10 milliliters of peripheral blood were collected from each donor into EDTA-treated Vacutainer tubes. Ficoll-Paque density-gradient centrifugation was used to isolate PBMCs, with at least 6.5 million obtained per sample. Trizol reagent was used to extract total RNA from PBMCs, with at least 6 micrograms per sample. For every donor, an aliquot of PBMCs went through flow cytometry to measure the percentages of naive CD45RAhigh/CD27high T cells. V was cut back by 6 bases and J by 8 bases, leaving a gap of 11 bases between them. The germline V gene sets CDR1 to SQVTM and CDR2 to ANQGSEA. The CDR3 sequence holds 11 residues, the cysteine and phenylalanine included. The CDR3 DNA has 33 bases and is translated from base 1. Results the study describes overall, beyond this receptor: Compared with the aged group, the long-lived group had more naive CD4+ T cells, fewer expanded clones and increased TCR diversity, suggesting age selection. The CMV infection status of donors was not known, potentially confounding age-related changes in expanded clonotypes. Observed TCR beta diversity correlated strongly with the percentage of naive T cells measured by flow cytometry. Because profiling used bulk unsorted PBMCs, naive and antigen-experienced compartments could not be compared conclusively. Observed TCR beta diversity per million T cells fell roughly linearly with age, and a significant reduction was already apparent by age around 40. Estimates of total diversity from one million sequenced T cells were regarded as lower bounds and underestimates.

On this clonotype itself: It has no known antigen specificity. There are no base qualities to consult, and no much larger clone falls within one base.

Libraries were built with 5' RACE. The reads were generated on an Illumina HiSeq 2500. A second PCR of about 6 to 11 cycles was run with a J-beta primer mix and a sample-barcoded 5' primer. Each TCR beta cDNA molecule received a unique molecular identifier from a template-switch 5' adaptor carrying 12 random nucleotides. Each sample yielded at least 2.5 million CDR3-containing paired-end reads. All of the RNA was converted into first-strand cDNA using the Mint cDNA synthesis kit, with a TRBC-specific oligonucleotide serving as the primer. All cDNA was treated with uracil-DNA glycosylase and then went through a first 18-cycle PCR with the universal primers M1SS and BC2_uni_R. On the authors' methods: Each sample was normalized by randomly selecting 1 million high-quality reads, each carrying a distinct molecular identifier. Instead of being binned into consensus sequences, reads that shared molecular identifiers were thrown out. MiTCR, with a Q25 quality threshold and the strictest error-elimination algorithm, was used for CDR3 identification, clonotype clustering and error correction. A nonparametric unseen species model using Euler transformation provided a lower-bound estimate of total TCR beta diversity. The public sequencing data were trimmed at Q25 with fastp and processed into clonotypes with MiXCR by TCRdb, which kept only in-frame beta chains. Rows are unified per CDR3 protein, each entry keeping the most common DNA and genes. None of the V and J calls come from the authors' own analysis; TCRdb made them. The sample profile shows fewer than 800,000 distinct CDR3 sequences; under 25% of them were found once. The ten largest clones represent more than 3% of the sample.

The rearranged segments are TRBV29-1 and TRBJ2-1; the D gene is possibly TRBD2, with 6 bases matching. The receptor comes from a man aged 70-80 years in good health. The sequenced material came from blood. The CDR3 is CSVHSGHEQFF. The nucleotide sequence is TGCAGCGTCCATAGCGGCCATGAGCAGTTCTTC.